Below, one T cell receptor (beta chain) is given with its context. The data were obtained in a study of blood T cell repertoires in COVID-19. TCRdb keeps only in-frame clones here, not all; method: immunoSEQ multiplex PCR. Of tens of thousands of clones in the sample, nearly 90% were seen once. The CDR3 runs to 15 residues. CDR1 SGHVS and CDR2 FNYEAQ come from the germline V gene. V shed 7 bases, J shed 2 bases, and the junction held 10 bases outside the gene matches. The gene calls are TRBV7-6 and TRBJ2-7; 8 nucleotides agree with TRBD1. Sequenced: peripheral blood. The TCR sequence derives from a woman aged 50 to 60 with active COVID-19. In DNA, the CDR3 is TGTGCCAGCACCTCTTACCGGGACAGGCCCTACGAGCAGTACTTC. Amino acids: CASTSYRDRPYEQYF. The full variable domain, with the rest looked up from reference TRBV7-6 and TRBJ2-7, is GAGVSQSPRYKVTKRGQDVALRCDPISGHVSLYWYRQALGQGPEFLTYFNYEAQQDKSGLPNDRFSAERPEGSISTLTIQRTEQRDSAMYRCASTSYRDRPYEQYFGPGTRLTVT.